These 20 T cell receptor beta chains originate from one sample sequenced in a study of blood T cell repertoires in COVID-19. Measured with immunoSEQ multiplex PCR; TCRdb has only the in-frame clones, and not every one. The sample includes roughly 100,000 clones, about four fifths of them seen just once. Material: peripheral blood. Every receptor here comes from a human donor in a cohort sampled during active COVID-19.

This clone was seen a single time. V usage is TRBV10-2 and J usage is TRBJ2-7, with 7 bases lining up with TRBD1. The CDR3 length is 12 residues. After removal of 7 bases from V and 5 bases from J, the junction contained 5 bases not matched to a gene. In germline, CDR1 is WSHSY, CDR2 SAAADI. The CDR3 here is CASKQGIDEQYF. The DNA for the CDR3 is TGCGCCAGCAAACAGGGGATTGACGAGCAGTACTTC.

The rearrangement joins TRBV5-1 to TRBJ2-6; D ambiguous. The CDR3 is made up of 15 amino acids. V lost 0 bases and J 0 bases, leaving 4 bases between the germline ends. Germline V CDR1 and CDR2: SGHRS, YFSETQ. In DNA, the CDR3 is TGCGCCAGCAGCTTGGTCCACTCTGGGGCCAACGTCCTGACTTTC. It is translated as CASSLVHSGANVLTF.

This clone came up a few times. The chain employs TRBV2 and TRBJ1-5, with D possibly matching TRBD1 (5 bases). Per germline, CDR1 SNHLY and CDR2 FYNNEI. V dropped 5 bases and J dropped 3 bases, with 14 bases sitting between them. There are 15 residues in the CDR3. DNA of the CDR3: TGTGCCAGCAGTCCTGGGGGAGGGTACAATCAGCCCCAGCATTTT. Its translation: CASSPGGGYNQPQHF. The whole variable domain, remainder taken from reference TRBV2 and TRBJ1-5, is EPEVTQTPSHQVTQMGQEVILRCVPISNHLYFYWYRQILGQKVEFLVSFYNNEISEKSEIFDDQFSVERPDGSNFTLKIRSTKLEDSAMYFCASSPGGGYNQPQHFGDGTRLSIL.

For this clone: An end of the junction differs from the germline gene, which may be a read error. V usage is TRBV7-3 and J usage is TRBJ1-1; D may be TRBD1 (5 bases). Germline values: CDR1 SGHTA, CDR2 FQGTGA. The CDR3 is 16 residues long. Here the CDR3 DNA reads TGTGCCAGCACCTTACGCCGGACAAGGGGGAACACTGAAGCTTTCTTT. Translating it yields CASTLRRTRGNTEAFF.

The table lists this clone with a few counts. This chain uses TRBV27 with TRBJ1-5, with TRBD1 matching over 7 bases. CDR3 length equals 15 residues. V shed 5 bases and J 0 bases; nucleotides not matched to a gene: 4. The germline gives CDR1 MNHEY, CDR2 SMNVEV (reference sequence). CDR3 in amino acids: CASSPGTDSNQPQHF. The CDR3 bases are TGTGCCAGCAGTCCCGGGACAGATAGCAATCAGCCCCAGCATTTT.

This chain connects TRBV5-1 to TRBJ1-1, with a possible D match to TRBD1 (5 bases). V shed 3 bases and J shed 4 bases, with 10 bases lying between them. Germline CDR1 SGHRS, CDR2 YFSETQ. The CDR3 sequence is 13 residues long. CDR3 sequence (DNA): TGCGCCAGCAGCTATCAGGGTACCACTGAAGCTTTCTTT. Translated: CASSYQGTTEAFF.

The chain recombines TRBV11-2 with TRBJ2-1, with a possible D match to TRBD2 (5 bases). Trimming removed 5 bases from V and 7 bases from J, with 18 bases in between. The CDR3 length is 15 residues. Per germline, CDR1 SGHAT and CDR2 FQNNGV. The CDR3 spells CASSVTDSLGNEQFF. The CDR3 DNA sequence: TGTGCCAGCAGCGTCACGGACTCCCTAGGGAATGAGCAGTTCTTC.

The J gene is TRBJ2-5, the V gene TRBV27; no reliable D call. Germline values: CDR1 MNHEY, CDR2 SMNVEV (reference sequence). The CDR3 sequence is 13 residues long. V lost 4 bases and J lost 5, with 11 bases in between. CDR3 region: CASSSARRETQYF. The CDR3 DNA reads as TGTGCCAGCAGTTCCGCTAGACGGGAGACCCAGTACTTC.

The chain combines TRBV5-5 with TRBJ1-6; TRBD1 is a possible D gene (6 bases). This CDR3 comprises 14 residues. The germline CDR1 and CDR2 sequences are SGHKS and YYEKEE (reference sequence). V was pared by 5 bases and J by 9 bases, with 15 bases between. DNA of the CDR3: TGTGCCAGCAGTTCAGGGGTTAAGCCTTCACCCCTCCACTTT. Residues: CASSSGVKPSPLHF.

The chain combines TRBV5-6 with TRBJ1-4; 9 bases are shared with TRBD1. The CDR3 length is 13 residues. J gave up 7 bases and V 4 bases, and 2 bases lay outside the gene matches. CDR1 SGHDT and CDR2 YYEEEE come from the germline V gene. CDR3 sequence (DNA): TGTGCCAGCAGCGGACAGGGGTTTGAAAAACTGTTTTTT. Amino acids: CASSGQGFEKLFF.

The CDR3 loop is CASSSDLRDRPYEQYF. CDR3 bases: TGTGCCAGCAGCTCTGATCTCCGGGACAGACCCTACGAGCAGTACTTC. The chain joins TRBV5-4 to TRBJ2-7; 7 bases map to TRBD1. Germline CDR1 and CDR2: SGHNT and YYREEE (reference sequence). This CDR3 contains 16 residues. After removal of 3 bases from V and 2 bases from J, the junction contained 11 bases not matched to a gene.

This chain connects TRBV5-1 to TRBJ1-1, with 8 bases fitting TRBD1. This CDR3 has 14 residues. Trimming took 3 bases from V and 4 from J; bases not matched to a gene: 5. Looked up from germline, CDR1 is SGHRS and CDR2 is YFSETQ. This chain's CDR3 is CASSSTGAGTEAFF. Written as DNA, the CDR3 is TGCGCCAGCAGCTCGACAGGGGCGGGCACTGAAGCTTTCTTT.

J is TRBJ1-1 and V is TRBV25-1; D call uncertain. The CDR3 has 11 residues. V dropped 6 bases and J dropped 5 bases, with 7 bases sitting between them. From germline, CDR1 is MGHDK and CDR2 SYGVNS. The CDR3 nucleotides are TGTGCCAGCAGGTCGGAGACTGAAGCTTTCTTT. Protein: CASRSETEAFF.

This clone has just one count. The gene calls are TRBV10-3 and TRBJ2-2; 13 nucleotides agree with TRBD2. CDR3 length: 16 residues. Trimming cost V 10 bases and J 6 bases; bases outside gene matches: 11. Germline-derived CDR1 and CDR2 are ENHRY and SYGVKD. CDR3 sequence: CATLNGLAGVAGELFF. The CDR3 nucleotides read TGTGCCACCCTCAACGGACTAGCGGGGGTTGCCGGGGAGCTGTTTTTT.

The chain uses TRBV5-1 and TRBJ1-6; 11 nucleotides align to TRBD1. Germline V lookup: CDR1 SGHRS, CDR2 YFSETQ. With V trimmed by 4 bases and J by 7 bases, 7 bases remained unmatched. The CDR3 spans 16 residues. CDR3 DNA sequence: TGCGCCAGCAGCACGGGGACAGGGGGGAAAAATTCACCCCTCCACTTT. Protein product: CASSTGTGGKNSPLHF.

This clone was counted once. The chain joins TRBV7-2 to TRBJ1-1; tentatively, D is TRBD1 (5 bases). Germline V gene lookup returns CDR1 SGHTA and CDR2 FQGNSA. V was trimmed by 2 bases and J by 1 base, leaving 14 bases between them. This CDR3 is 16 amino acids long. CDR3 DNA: TGTGCCAGCAGCTTAACGGGGGTTGGATGGAACACTGAAGCTTTCTTT. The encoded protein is CASSLTGVGWNTEAFF.

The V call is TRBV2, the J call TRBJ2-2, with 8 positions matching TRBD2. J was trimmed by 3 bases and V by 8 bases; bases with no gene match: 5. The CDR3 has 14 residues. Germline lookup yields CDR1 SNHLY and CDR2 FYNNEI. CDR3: CASGAGGYTGELFF. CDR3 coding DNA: TGTGCCAGCGGGGCGGGGGGCTACACCGGGGAGCTGTTTTTT.

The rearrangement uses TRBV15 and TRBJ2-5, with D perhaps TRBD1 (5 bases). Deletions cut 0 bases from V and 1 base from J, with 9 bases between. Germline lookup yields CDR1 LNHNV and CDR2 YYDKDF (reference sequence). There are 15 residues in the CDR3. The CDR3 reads CATSRDWGGQETQYF. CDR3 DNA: TGTGCCACCAGCAGAGATTGGGGCGGCCAAGAGACCCAGTACTTC.

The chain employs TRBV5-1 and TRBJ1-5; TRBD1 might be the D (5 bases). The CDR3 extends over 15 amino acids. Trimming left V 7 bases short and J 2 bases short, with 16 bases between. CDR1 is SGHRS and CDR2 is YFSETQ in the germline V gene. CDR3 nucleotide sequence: TGCGCCAGCTCCCCCACGGGGGTGGGCAATCAGCCCCAGCATTTT. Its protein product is CASSPTGVGNQPQHF.

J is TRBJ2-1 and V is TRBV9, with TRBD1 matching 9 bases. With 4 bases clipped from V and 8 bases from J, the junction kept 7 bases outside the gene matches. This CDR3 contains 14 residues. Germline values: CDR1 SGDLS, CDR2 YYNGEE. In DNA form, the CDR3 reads TGTGCCAGCAGCTCACAGGGGGCACGGGATGAGCAGTTCTTC. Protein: CASSSQGARDEQFF. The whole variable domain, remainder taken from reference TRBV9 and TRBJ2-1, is DSGVTQTPKHLITATGQRVTLRCSPRSGDLSVYWYQQSLDQGLQFLIQYYNGEERAKGNILERFSAQQFPDLHSELNLSSLELGDSALYFCASSSQGARDEQFFGPGTRLTVL.